A single sample gave rise to the 21 T cell receptor beta chains below, sequenced in a study of cytomegalovirus exposure and HLA in healthy donors. The PCR had 60 Vbeta and 13 Jbeta primers. Here immunoSEQ multiplex PCR was the method, and the copy in TCRdb shows in-frame clones only, minus some. The sample lists 130,000 to 150,000 clones; around 81% were seen once. The sample taken for sequencing was PBMCs. The receptors were gathered from a man aged 35 to 55 in good health and CMV-seropositive.

This sequence joins TRBV4-1 and TRBJ2-7; tentative D call: TRBD2 (7 bases). V dropped 0 bases and J dropped 2 bases, with 11 bases sitting between them. The CDR3 is made up of 15 amino acids. Germline CDR1 reads MGHRA; CDR2 reads YSYEKL. The CDR3, as DNA: TGCGCCAGCAGCCAAGAGGGGGGGCGAGCCTACGAGCAGTACTTC. Its protein product is CASSQEGGRAYEQYF.

This clone was seen only a few times. V is TRBV10-1 and J is TRBJ2-2; D not resolved. Germline loops: CDR1 WNHNN, CDR2 SYGVQD (reference sequence). V lost 3 bases and J lost 0, with 8 bases in between. The CDR3 consists of 15 residues. CDR3 sequence reads: CASSDWASNTGELFF. CDR3 nucleotides: TGCGCCAGCAGTGACTGGGCCTCGAACACCGGGGAGCTGTTTTTT.

The J gene is TRBJ2-4, the V gene TRBV6-6; 7 bases line up with TRBD1. Germline V gives CDR1 MNHNY, CDR2 SVGAGI (reference sequence). Trimming cost V 7 bases and J 7 bases; bases outside gene matches: 16. The CDR3 length is 16 residues. The CDR3 DNA follows: TGTGCCAGCAACTACCTTCCCAGGGGGTCCTCCAACATTCAGTACTTC. Translated: CASNYLPRGSSNIQYF.

The chain recombines TRBV28 with TRBJ1-4, with 9 positions matching TRBD1. This CDR3 has 17 residues. CDR1 is MDHEN, CDR2 SYDVKM, per germline. Unmatched junction bases numbered 13, after V lost 5 bases and J lost 6 bases. The CDR3 DNA follows: TGTGCCAGCAGTCCTATGGGGTCCGGGACAGGGTATGAAAAACTGTTTTTT. Translated, it gives CASSPMGSGTGYEKLFF. Filled out from reference TRBV28 and TRBJ1-4, the complete variable domain reads DVKVTQSSRYLVKRTGEKVFLECVQDMDHENMFWYRQDPGLGLRLIYFSYDVKMKEKGDIPEGYSVSREKKERFSLILESASTNQTSMYLCASSPMGSGTGYEKLFFGSGTQLSVL.

The chain combines TRBV30 with TRBJ1-4; D is ambiguous. This CDR3 spans 14 amino acids. The V end lost 0 bases, the J end lost 7 bases, and 12 bases lay between the germline ends. CDR1 is GTSNPN, CDR2 SVGIG, per germline (reference sequence). The CDR3 sequence: CAWSVRRGGEKLFF. The CDR3 nucleotides are TGTGCCTGGAGTGTACGCCGTGGAGGTGAAAAACTGTTTTTT.

V is TRBV5-6 and J is TRBJ1-1; D perhaps matches TRBD1 (6 bases). Germline V gives CDR1 SGHDT, CDR2 YYEEEE. Deletions cut 0 bases from V and 7 bases from J, with 19 bases between. The CDR3 covers 16 residues. CDR3 sequence (DNA): TGTGCCAGCAGCTTGGTGGCCCACAGGGAGGGGAGTGAAGCTTTCTTT. Translating gives CASSLVAHREGSEAFF. The complete variable domain, with remaining parts taken from reference TRBV5-6 and TRBJ1-1, reads DAGVTQSPTHLIKTRGQQVTLRCSPKSGHDTVSWYQQALGQGPQFIFQYYEEEERQRGNFPDRFSGHQFPNYSSELNVNALLLGDSALYLCASSLVAHREGSEAFFGQGTRLTVV.

This chain uses TRBV4-1 with TRBJ2-5, with TRBD1 as a possible D gene (6 bases). The CDR3 contains 15 residues. CDR1 is MGHRA, CDR2 YSYEKL, per germline. V dropped 4 bases and J dropped 1 base, with 13 bases sitting between them. The CDR3 coding sequence is TGCGCCAGCAGCCTTATCGACAGGAGCCAAGAGACCCAGTACTTC. Translating gives CASSLIDRSQETQYF.

The V call is TRBV5-6, the J call TRBJ1-1; the match to TRBD1 covers 8 bases. Germline loops: CDR1 SGHDT, CDR2 YYEEEE. Germline trimming cut 4 bases from V and 1 base from J; bases unmatched to any gene: 6. The CDR3 has 15 residues. CDR3 nucleotide sequence: TGTGCCAGCAGCCCCCTGGGACAGGCGAACACTGAAGCTTTCTTT. Protein: CASSPLGQANTEAFF.

V gene TRBV7-8 combines with J gene TRBJ2-7, with a weak D call TRBD2 (5 bases). The CDR3 extends over 14 amino acids. V was shortened by 1 base and J by 3 bases, with 10 bases between the two germline ends. Germline values: CDR1 SGHVS, CDR2 FQNEAQ. The CDR3 sequence: CASSLVSAGYEQYF. In nucleotides, the CDR3 is TGTGCCAGCAGCTTAGTAAGTGCGGGCTACGAGCAGTACTTC.

The gene calls are TRBV9 and TRBJ2-5, with 8 bases lining up with TRBD1. The CDR3 is 13 amino acids. With 5 bases clipped from V and 1 base from J, the junction kept 1 base outside the gene matches. Germline V gene data show CDR1 as SGDLS and CDR2 as YYNGEE. Written as DNA, the CDR3 is TGTGCCAGCAGAGGACAGGGCCAAGAGACCCAGTACTTC. Encoded protein: CASRGQGQETQYF.

The J gene is TRBJ1-2, the V gene TRBV9, with D possibly being TRBD1 (5 bases). Germline V CDR1 and CDR2: SGDLS, YYNGEE. This CDR3 comprises 14 residues. V was pared by 7 bases and J by 5 bases, with 18 bases between. CDR3 coding DNA: TGTGCCAGCGGCTCCGTGGGGCATATTTATGGCTACACCTTC. Its protein is CASGSVGHIYGYTF. Based on the CDR3 plus reference TRBV9 and TRBJ1-2, the full variable domain is DSGVTQTPKHLITATGQRVTLRCSPRSGDLSVYWYQQSLDQGLQFLIQYYNGEERAKGNILERFSAQQFPDLHSELNLSSLELGDSALYFCASGSVGHIYGYTFGSGTRLTVV.

The chain recombines TRBV7-2 with TRBJ1-2; 7 bases fit TRBD1. CDR1 is SGHTA and CDR2 is FQGNSA in the germline V gene. Trimming removed 0 bases from V and 5 bases from J; junction bases left unmatched: 12. The CDR3 contains 17 residues. DNA of the CDR3: TGTGCCAGCAGCTTAGCGACAGGCAGGGGGATCTTATATGGCTACACCTTC. Amino acids: CASSLATGRGILYGYTF.

The rearrangement uses TRBV2 and TRBJ2-5; D possibly corresponds to TRBD1 (6 bases). CDR3 length: 14 residues. The germline V gene has CDR1 SNHLY and CDR2 FYNNEI. The V gene lost 7 bases and the J gene lost 1 base, with 13 bases spanning the gap. The CDR3 DNA follows: TGTGCCAGCAACGACGCAGGGGCCCAAGAGACCCAGTACTTC. Its translation is CASNDAGAQETQYF. The full variable domain, with the rest looked up from reference TRBV2 and TRBJ2-5, is EPEVTQTPSHQVTQMGQEVILRCVPISNHLYFYWYRQILGQKVEFLVSFYNNEISEKSEIFDDQFSVERPDGSNFTLKIRSTKLEDSAMYFCASNDAGAQETQYFGPGTRLLVL.

This clone was found a few times. The chain carries TRBV2 and TRBJ1-3; TRBD1 agrees at 8 bases. Germline values: CDR1 SNHLY, CDR2 FYNNEI. There are 14 residues in the CDR3. Losses at the gene ends were 5 bases for V and 0 bases for J; bases not matched to a gene: 0. The CDR3 nucleotides read TGTGCCAGCAGTACAGGGGGCTCTGGAAACACCATATATTTT. It encodes CASSTGGSGNTIYF.

V usage is TRBV7-8 and J usage is TRBJ2-5, with 8 bases aligning to TRBD2. CDR1 SGHVS and CDR2 FQNEAQ come from the germline V gene. The CDR3 is 17 residues long. After removal of 2 bases from V and 7 bases from J, the junction contained 15 bases not matched to a gene. The CDR3 DNA sequence: TGTGCCAGCAGCTTAAACGTCGAAGGGCGGGAGGCGGGGACCCAGTACTTC. Encoded protein: CASSLNVEGREAGTQYF.

This clone came up a few times. J is TRBJ1-5 and V is TRBV7-2; 9 nucleotides line up with TRBD1. V lost 8 bases, J lost 3 bases, and 8 bases stayed unmatched. CDR1 is SGHTA and CDR2 is FQGNSA in the germline V gene. The length of the CDR3 is 15 residues. The CDR3 DNA sequence: TGTGCCAGCGGACAGGGGAACTTTTTCAATCAGCCCCAGCATTTT. Amino acids: CASGQGNFFNQPQHF.

The chain recombines TRBV7-6 with TRBJ2-5; 11 nucleotides agree with TRBD2. This CDR3 has 18 residues. V was clipped by 3 bases and J by 5 bases; unmatched bases: 14. Looked up from germline, CDR1 is SGHVS and CDR2 is FNYEAQ. The CDR3 spells CASSLGTSGSGVEETQYF. In DNA, the CDR3 is TGTGCCAGCAGCTTGGGTACTAGCGGGAGTGGGGTTGAGGAGACCCAGTACTTC.

The genes are TRBV6-6 and TRBJ2-7; 7 bases align to TRBD1. CDR3 size: 14 residues. Germline V lookup: CDR1 MNHNY, CDR2 SVGAGI (reference sequence). Trimming cost V 5 bases and J 1 base; bases outside gene matches: 5. The CDR3 protein is CASSPGQPSYEQYF. The CDR3 nucleotides read TGTGCCAGCAGTCCGGGACAGCCATCCTACGAGCAGTACTTC.

J is TRBJ1-3 and V is TRBV5-1; D is possibly TRBD1 (6 bases). Trimming took 0 bases from V and 0 from J, leaving 7 bases between them. Germline-derived CDR1 and CDR2 are SGHRS and YFSETQ. The CDR3 has 15 residues. This CDR3 is CASSLGQVSGNTIYF. The CDR3 DNA sequence: TGCGCCAGCAGCTTGGGACAGGTCTCTGGAAACACCATATATTTT. Looking up the rest from reference TRBV5-1 and TRBJ1-3 gives the full variable domain: KAGVTQTPRYLIKTRGQQVTLSCSPISGHRSVSWYQQTPGQGLQFLFEYFSETQRNKGNFPGRFSGRQFSNSRSEMNVSTLELGDSALYLCASSLGQVSGNTIYFGEGSWLTVV.

The rearrangement links TRBV29-1 to TRBJ2-5; 7 bases are shared with TRBD1. This CDR3 has 13 amino acids. J lost 6 bases, V lost 1 base, and 5 bases had no gene match. Germline V CDR1 and CDR2: SQVTM, ANQGSEA. The CDR3 here is CSVEGQGGKTQYF. DNA for the CDR3: TGCAGCGTTGAAGGACAGGGCGGAAAGACCCAGTACTTC.

The chain carries TRBV4-3 and TRBJ2-1, with TRBD2 matching 7 bases. The V gene's germline CDR1 is LGHNA and CDR2 YSLEER. V lost 6 bases and J lost 2; bases outside the gene matches: 7. The CDR3 spans 15 residues. The CDR3 protein is CASRPTSAAYNEQFF. CDR3 nucleotide sequence: TGCGCCAGCAGGCCTACTAGCGCTGCCTACAATGAGCAGTTCTTC.